This T cell receptor beta chain was profiled in a study of blood T cell repertoires in COVID-19. The overall study: COVID-19 samples from acute and convalescent phases originated in the United States, Italy and Spain. Sample material is recorded as cDNA or gDNA derived from T cells, B-cell-depleted T cells, or PBMCs.

The assay was immunoSEQ multiplex PCR, and TCRdb's table has in-frame clones only and misses some. The repertoire consists of fewer than 350,000 clones, with roughly 85% occurring once and the leading ten covering 1.9%. The CDR3 runs 13 residues. The rearrangement uses TRBV21-1 and TRBJ2-1; the table assigns TRBD2, which was not confirmed against the DNA. TRBV21-1 is a pseudogene. The sequencing sample was made of PBMCs or T cells enriched from blood (not recorded which). The clonotype comes from a woman aged 30 to 39 who had been exposed to COVID-19. The CDR3 DNA sequence: TGTGCCAGCAGCAAAGAGGAGGATAATGAGCAGTTCTTC. This sequence encodes CASSKEEDNEQFF.